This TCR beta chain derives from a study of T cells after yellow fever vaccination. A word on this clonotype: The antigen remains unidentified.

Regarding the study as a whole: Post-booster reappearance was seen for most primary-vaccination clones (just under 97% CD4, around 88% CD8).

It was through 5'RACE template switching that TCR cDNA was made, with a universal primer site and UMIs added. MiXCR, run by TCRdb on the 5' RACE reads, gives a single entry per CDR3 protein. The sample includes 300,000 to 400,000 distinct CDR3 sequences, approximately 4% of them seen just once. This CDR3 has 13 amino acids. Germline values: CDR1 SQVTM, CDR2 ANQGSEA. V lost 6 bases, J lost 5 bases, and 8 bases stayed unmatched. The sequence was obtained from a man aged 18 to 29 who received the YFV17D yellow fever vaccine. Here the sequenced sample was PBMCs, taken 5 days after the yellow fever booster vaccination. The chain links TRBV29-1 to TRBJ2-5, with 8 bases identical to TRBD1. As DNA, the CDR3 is TGCAGCGTCGTACGAGACAGGGGCGAGACCCAGTACTTC. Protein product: CSVVRDRGETQYF.